This entry lists 12 T cell receptor beta chains sequenced from one sample in a study of cytomegalovirus exposure and HLA in healthy donors. The PCR employed 60 Vbeta primers together with 13 Jbeta primers. Only in-frame clones appear in the TCRdb table, and some are missing; sequencing was by immunoSEQ multiplex PCR. Of under 200,000 clones detected, around 75% appear once; the ten largest clones hold more than 2.5%. The sequencing input was PBMCs. The origin of the receptors is a female donor in good health and CMV-seronegative.

The chain carries TRBV11-2 and TRBJ2-2; 7 nucleotides agree with TRBD2. The CDR3 is 13 residues long. Per germline, CDR1 SGHAT and CDR2 FQNNGV. J lost 4 bases, V lost 5 bases, and 1 base had no gene match. CDR3 sequence (DNA): TGTGCCAGCAGCGGGGGGGGCACCGGGGAGCTGTTTTTT. It encodes CASSGGGTGELFF.

This chain uses TRBV27 with TRBJ2-5; 8 nucleotides match TRBD1. Trimming at V came to 3 bases and at J to 5 bases, leaving 2 bases not matched to a gene. The CDR3 spans 13 residues. In germline, CDR1 is MNHEY, CDR2 SMNVEV (reference sequence). The DNA of the CDR3 is TGTGCCAGCAGTTTTTCAGGGGGCGAGACCCAGTACTTC. Translated: CASSFSGGETQYF.

The chain combines TRBV19 with TRBJ2-7; TRBD1 matches 7 bases. Germline values: CDR1 LNHDA, CDR2 SQIVND (reference sequence). The CDR3 extends over 14 amino acids. The J segment lost 2 bases and the V segment lost 7 bases, leaving 8 bases of the junction unmatched. CDR3 coding DNA: TGTGCCAGTACCGCGCCGGGACAGACCTACGAGCAGTACTTC. Protein product: CASTAPGQTYEQYF.

The chain has TRBV28 and TRBJ2-7, with 7 bases identical to TRBD2. Germline V CDR1 and CDR2: MDHEN, SYDVKM. This CDR3 comprises 14 residues. V was pared by 8 bases and J by 3 bases, with 10 bases of the junction left unmatched. The DNA for the CDR3 is TGTGCCAGCGCACAAGCCGGGACTATCTACGAGCAGTACTTC. Its translation: CASAQAGTIYEQYF. Full variable domain (rest looked up from reference TRBV28 and TRBJ2-7): DVKVTQSSRYLVKRTGEKVFLECVQDMDHENMFWYRQDPGLGLRLIYFSYDVKMKEKGDIPEGYSVSREKKERFSLILESASTNQTSMYLCASAQAGTIYEQYFGPGTRLTVT.

The chain employs TRBV10-3 and TRBJ1-2; TRBD1 matches at 7 bases. After removal of 3 bases from V and 5 bases from J, the junction contained 9 bases not matched to a gene. The CDR3 runs 15 residues. The V gene's germline CDR1 is ENHRY and CDR2 SYGVKD. The CDR3 sequence: CAISDPEDRRYGYTF. CDR3 bases: TGTGCCATCAGTGACCCGGAGGACAGGAGGTATGGCTACACCTTC.

The chain joins TRBV4-1 to TRBJ2-1; D not certain. The germline gives CDR1 MGHRA, CDR2 YSYEKL. V was clipped by 1 base and J by 7 bases, with 11 bases between them. This CDR3 contains 14 residues. The CDR3: CASSQAPASNEQFF. CDR3 DNA sequence: TGCGCCAGCAGCCAAGCCCCTGCTAGTAATGAGCAGTTCTTC.

The chain recombines TRBV9 with TRBJ2-6; TRBD1 matches 7 bases. Unmatched junction bases numbered 10, after V lost 9 bases and J lost 1 base. Looked up from germline, CDR1 is SGDLS and CDR2 is YYNGEE. CDR3 size: 16 residues. In DNA form, the CDR3 reads TGTGCCACCACAGGACAGGTTGGTTCTGGGGCCAACGTCCTGACTTTC. Translating it yields CATTGQVGSGANVLTF.

This chain connects TRBV19 to TRBJ1-5, with TRBD1 as a possible D gene (6 bases). The CDR3 runs to 13 residues. Germline V gene lookup returns CDR1 LNHDA and CDR2 SQIVND (reference sequence). The V end lost 7 bases, the J end lost 1 base, and 8 bases lay between the germline ends. CDR3 sequence (DNA): TGTGCCAGTAAGGGGGAGAGCAATCAGCCCCAGCATTTT. This encodes CASKGESNQPQHF. Based on the CDR3 plus reference TRBV19 and TRBJ1-5, the full variable domain is DGGITQSPKYLFRKEGQNVTLSCEQNLNHDAMYWYRQDPGQGLRLIYYSQIVNDFQKGDIAEGYSVSREKKESFPLTVTSAQKNPTAFYLCASKGESNQPQHFGDGTRLSIL.

This clone appeared a single time. The chain links TRBV7-2 to TRBJ2-2, with 9 bases that match TRBD1. The germline gives CDR1 SGHTA, CDR2 FQGNSA. The CDR3 extends over 16 amino acids. The J segment lost 6 bases and the V segment lost 5 bases, leaving 10 bases of the junction unmatched. In DNA, the CDR3 is TGTGCCAGCAGCCCAGTGGGACAGGGATACCCCGGGGAGCTGTTTTTT. It yields the protein CASSPVGQGYPGELFF.

The sample holds a few counts of this clone. The rearrangement uses TRBV5-1 and TRBJ1-1; TRBD1 matches at 7 bases. Per germline, CDR1 SGHRS and CDR2 YFSETQ. V lost 5 bases to trimming and J lost 1 base; unmatched junction nucleotides: 5. CDR3 length equals 14 residues. CDR3 protein: CASRGQYGNTEAFF. In DNA form, the CDR3 reads TGCGCCAGCAGGGGACAGTACGGGAACACTGAAGCTTTCTTT. The full variable domain, in which reference TRBV5-1 and TRBJ1-1 provide the parts outside the CDR3, is KAGVTQTPRYLIKTRGQQVTLSCSPISGHRSVSWYQQTPGQGLQFLFEYFSETQRNKGNFPGRFSGRQFSNSRSEMNVSTLELGDSALYLCASRGQYGNTEAFFGQGTRLTVV.

This chain links TRBV28 with TRBJ2-7; no clear D. The germline V gene encodes CDR1 MDHEN and CDR2 SYDVKM. Trimming pared 3 bases from V and 6 bases from J, leaving 12 bases between. The length of the CDR3 is 13 residues. The CDR3 DNA is TGTGCCAGCAGTTTGGGCCCCTGGGCCGAGCAGTACTTC. Translating gives CASSLGPWAEQYF.

As to this clone: The junction does not match germline at one end; this may be a read error. The J gene is TRBJ1-3, the V gene TRBV6-5, with D unclear. The CDR3 loop spans 14 amino acids. The germline gives CDR1 MNHEY, CDR2 SVGAGI. In nucleotides, the CDR3 is TGTGCCAGCAGTCGTCCCGGGTCTGCAAACACCATATATTTT. Translated: CASSRPGSANTIYF.